The rows below give T cell receptor beta chains drawn from one sample of a study of early T cells in non-severe SARS-CoV-2 infection. TCRdb independently ran MiXCR on the 5' RACE reads; one entry per CDR3 protein. The repertoire consists of tens of thousands of distinct CDR3 sequences, with around 12% occurring once and the leading ten covering roughly a sixth. Material: whole blood, obtained at baseline. The source of these receptors is an adult who was a healthcare worker with PCR-confirmed SARS-CoV-2 infection or an uninfected control (not recorded which). The donor label of this sample is uncertain. Each CDR3 is given with its conserved first and last residue. The order of the fields is J gene, D gene, V gene, clone size, CDR3 DNA, CDR3 protein. A D gene is named only where the DNA matches it firmly. The size of a clone is reported for some rows only, either as once, few or many, or as a class for expanded clones.

TRBJ2-7	NA	TRBV3-1	NA	TGTGCCAGCAGCCCCCGGGACTCCCTTGTTGGATACGAGCAGTACTTC	CASSPRDSLVGYEQYF
TRBJ2-3	TRBD2	TRBV4-3	few	TGCGCCAGCAGCCAAGGTTTGACTAGCGGGGGTGGAGATACGCAGTATTTT	CASSQGLTSGGGDTQYF
TRBJ1-5	NA	TRBV12-3/TRBV12-4	NA	TGTGCCAGCAGTTTGGAAGGTGAGGCCCAGCATTTT	CASSLEGEAQHF
TRBJ1-1	NA	TRBV11-2	NA	TGTGCCAGCAGCTTCGCACGGGACTCCTGGGGCACTGAAGCTTTCTTT	CASSFARDSWGTEAFF
TRBJ2-7	TRBD2	TRBV20-1	few	TGCAGTGCTGGCCCTAGCGGGAGCTCTCACGAGCAGTACTTC	CSAGPSGSSHEQYF
TRBJ1-1	NA	TRBV20-1	NA	TGCAGTGCCAACCCCGACAGGAACACTGAAGCTTTCTTT	CSANPDRNTEAFF
TRBJ1-4	NA	TRBV6-5	many	TGTGCCAGCGGGTATCAAGTGGGGCCCTATAATGAAAAACTGTTTTTT	CASGYQVGPYNEKLFF
TRBJ2-5	NA	TRBV20-1	few	TGCAGTGCTAGACCAGCCTCGGAGACCCAGTACTTC	CSARPASETQYF
TRBJ2-7	NA	TRBV20-1	many	TGCAGTGCTGGTAACTTGCGAGGCTACGAGCAGTACTTC	CSAGNLRGYEQYF
TRBJ1-1	TRBD1	TRBV6-6	NA	TGTGCCAGCAGTTACTCGGGCGGGACAGCTGGGAACACTGAAGCTTTCTTT	CASSYSGGTAGNTEAFF
TRBJ2-1	NA	TRBV7-2	NA	TGTGCCAGCACCCTATCTAGATATGAGCAGTTCTTC	CASTLSRYEQFF
TRBJ2-3	NA	TRBV7-3	few	TGTGCCAGCAGCTTAACCGGACCAGATACGCAGTATTTT	CASSLTGPDTQYF